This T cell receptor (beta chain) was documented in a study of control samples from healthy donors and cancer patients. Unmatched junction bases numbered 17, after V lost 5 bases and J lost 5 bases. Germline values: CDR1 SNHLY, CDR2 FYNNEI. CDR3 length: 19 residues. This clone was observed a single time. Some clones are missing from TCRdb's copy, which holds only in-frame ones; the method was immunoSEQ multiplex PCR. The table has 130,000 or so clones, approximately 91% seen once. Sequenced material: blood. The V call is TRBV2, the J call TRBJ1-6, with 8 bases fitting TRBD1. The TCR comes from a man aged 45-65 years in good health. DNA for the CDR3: TGTGCCAGCAGTCTTTATGGACAGGGTTACGAATTGGATAATTCACCCCTCCACTTT. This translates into CASSLYGQGYELDNSPLHF.